This section outlines one T cell receptor beta chain sequence together with its context. What it binds is not known. Second-dose timings of about 4 or about 12 weeks were pooled. This record comes from a study of T cell responses to AZD1222 COVID-19 vaccine. Study conclusions and caveats: Seropositive status at baseline applied to only 6 or 7 AZD1222 recipients. Unmutated variant regions reportedly attract nearly half of all spike-specific TCRs.

V dropped 2 bases and J dropped 2; count of bases not matched to a gene: 11. In germline, CDR1 is GTSNPN, CDR2 SVGIG (reference sequence). This CDR3 region has 17 residues. The table came from immunoSEQ multiplex PCR; TCRdb's copy has only in-frame clones and leaves some out. The sample carries about 110,000 clones, about 87% recorded once. This chain connects TRBV30 to TRBJ2-7; 11 bases are shared with TRBD1. This specimen consisted of peripheral blood, obtained 28 days after the second AZD1222 dose. The origin of this receptor is an adult who received the AZD1222 COVID-19 vaccine. The CDR3 DNA reads TGTGCCTGGAGTCATGGACAGGGGGCCGGACCCCCCTACGAGCAGTACTTC. Its protein product is CAWSHGQGAGPPYEQYF.